These T cell receptor beta chains were read from a single sample in a study of T cells in Graves' hyperthyroidism and ophthalmopathy. MiXCR was run by TCRdb on the multiplex PCR reads, yielding one entry per CDR3 protein. The sample yields about 99,000 distinct CDR3 sequences, 47% seen once. Sequenced: blood. The receptors shown here come from a man aged 35-49 years with Graves' hyperthyroidism. CDR3s include the opening cysteine and the closing phenylalanine or tryptophan. The order of the fields is clone size, D gene, V gene, J gene, CDR3 protein, CDR3 DNA. The D gene is left open where the match is weak. Some rows have no size entry. The others give once, few or many, or a class for an expanded clone.

many	NA	TRBV7-8	TRBJ2-7	CASSLNLGEQYF	TGTGCCAGCAGCTTGAACCTCGGCGAGCAGTACTTC
many	TRBD1	TRBV19	TRBJ2-4	CASSIGGQGLKNIQYF	TGTGCCAGTAGTATAGGGGGACAGGGATTAAAAAACATTCAGTACTTC
NA	NA	TRBV7-3	TRBJ2-7	CASSSERDTVSYEQYF	TGTGCCAGCAGCTCCGAGCGGGACACCGTTTCCTACGAGCAGTACTTC
NA	TRBD2	TRBV2	TRBJ2-3	CASSRMGEGRADTQYF	TGTGCCAGCAGTCGGATGGGGGAGGGGCGGGCAGATACGCAGTATTTT
few	NA	TRBV3-1	TRBJ2-3	CASSQDKTWGDTQYF	TGTGCCAGCAGCCAGGATAAAACCTGGGGTGATACGCAGTATTTT
NA	TRBD2	TRBV5-4	TRBJ2-5	CASSVGSGVETQYF	TGTGCCAGCAGCGTTGGAAGCGGGGTAGAGACCCAGTACTTC
many	NA	TRBV20-1	TRBJ1-5	CSARDRRGLNQPQHF	TGCAGTGCTAGAGATCGAAGGGGCCTTAATCAGCCCCAGCATTTT
NA	TRBD1	TRBV6-1	TRBJ1-5	CASSLGQGFYSNQPQHF	TGTGCCAGCAGCCTGGGACAGGGTTTTTATAGCAATCAGCCCCAGCATTTT
NA	NA	TRBV18	TRBJ1-3	CASWSSGNTIYF	TGTGCCAGCTGGTCCTCTGGAAACACCATATATTTT
NA	TRBD1	TRBV19	TRBJ1-5	CAGKRDSSDQPQHF	TGTGCCGGTAAACGGGACAGCAGCGATCAGCCCCAGCATTTT
NA	TRBD1	TRBV2	TRBJ2-5	CAIRDSYLPQYF	TGTGCCATCAGGGACAGTTACCTTCCCCAGTACTTC
many	NA	TRBV7-9	TRBJ1-2	CASSLDSTF	TGTGCCAGCAGCTTAGATTCCACCTTC
many	TRBD1	TRBV5-1	TRBJ1-1	CASSAGDRGNTEAFF	TGCGCCAGCAGCGCCGGGGACAGGGGGAACACTGAAGCTTTCTTT
NA	NA	TRBV2	TRBJ2-5	CASSGGGEETQYF	TGTGCCAGCAGTGGGGGTGGAGAGGAGACCCAGTACTTC
NA	NA	TRBV9	TRBJ1-1	CASSVVETEAFF	TGTGCCAGCAGCGTAGTGGAGACTGAAGCTTTCTTT
many	NA	TRBV12-3/TRBV12-4	TRBJ2-1	CASSLNRDPEQFF	TGTGCCAGCAGTTTAAATCGGGATCCCGAGCAGTTCTTC
many	TRBD1	TRBV7-8	TRBJ1-6	CASSHDRGNSPLHF	TGTGCCAGCAGCCATGACAGGGGAAATTCACCCCTCCACTTT
NA	TRBD1	TRBV29-1	TRBJ1-1	CSVGSLRQGLNTEAFF	TGCAGCGTTGGATCCCTCCGACAGGGGTTGAACACTGAAGCTTTCTTT
once	NA	TRBV7-2	TRBJ2-3	CASSPGVITDTQYF	TGTGCCAGCAGCCCCGGGGTAATCACAGATACGCAGTATTTT
many	NA	TRBV11-2	TRBJ1-1	CASSLDPDTNTEAFF	TGTGCCAGCAGCTTAGATCCCGACACAAACACTGAAGCTTTCTTT
many	NA	TRBV2	TRBJ2-1	CASSGGGGEQFF	TGTGCCAGCAGTGGAGGGGGGGGGGAGCAGTTCTTC
few	NA	TRBV3-1	TRBJ2-2	CASSQVRVRELFF	TGTGCCAGCAGCCAAGTCCGTGTGCGGGAGCTGTTTTTT
NA	NA	TRBV5-1	TRBJ2-5	CASSLVGISGQETQYF	TGCGCCAGCAGCTTGGTAGGGATTAGTGGACAAGAGACCCAGTACTTC
NA	NA	TRBV7-9	TRBJ1-1	CASSFIGNTEAFF	TGTGCCAGCAGCTTTATCGGGAACACTGAAGCCTTCTTT
many	TRBD2	TRBV9	TRBJ2-5	CASSVGTSGGINQETQYF	TGTGCCAGCAGCGTAGGGACTAGCGGGGGGATAAATCAAGAGACCCAGTACTTC
NA	NA	TRBV3-1	TRBJ2-7	CASSQEVGSDNEQYF	TGTGCCAGCAGCCAAGAAGTGGGATCCGACAATGAGCAGTACTTC
many	TRBD2	TRBV12-3/TRBV12-4	TRBJ2-3	CASSGSGSGSDTQYF	TGTGCCAGCAGTGGTAGCGGGAGTGGGTCAGATACGCAGTATTTT
many	NA	TRBV20-1	TRBJ1-1	CSARRLGTGTEAFF	TGCAGTGCTAGACGGCTAGGGACTGGGACTGAAGCTTTCTTT
NA	TRBD1	TRBV4-2	TRBJ2-7	CASSLGQGAGYEQYF	TGTGCCAGTAGCTTAGGACAGGGGGCCGGTTACGAGCAGTACTTC
NA	TRBD2	TRBV20-1	TRBJ2-1	CSAIVSGISGNEQFF	TGCAGTGCTATTGTTAGCGGGATTAGTGGCAATGAGCAGTTCTTC
NA	NA	TRBV6-5	TRBJ1-1	CAGSSTWDAEAFF	TGTGCCGGCAGTTCCACCTGGGACGCTGAAGCTTTCTTT
NA	TRBD2	TRBV20-1	TRBJ2-5	CSARGVSGGWETQYF	TGCAGTGCTAGGGGGGTTAGCGGGGGATGGGAGACCCAGTACTTC
once	TRBD1	TRBV15	TRBJ2-7	CATSDWTGSYEQYF	TGTGCCACCAGCGATTGGACAGGTTCCTACGAGCAGTACTTC
NA	NA	TRBV20-1	TRBJ1-5	CSARDLGTQHF	TGCAGTGCTAGAGATCTGGGAACCCAGCATTTT
many	NA	TRBV20-1	TRBJ1-2	CSGALADRPYGYTF	TGCAGTGGCGCCCTCGCCGACAGGCCCTATGGCTACACCTTC
NA	TRBD2	TRBV20-1	TRBJ2-5	CSARLAGEETQYF	TGCAGTGCTAGGCTAGCGGGAGAAGAGACCCAGTACTTC
many	NA	TRBV7-9	TRBJ2-5	CASSSFLGGSAETQYF	TGTGCCAGCAGTAGTTTCCTCGGGGGCTCGGCAGAGACCCAGTACTTC
many	TRBD2	TRBV24-1	TRBJ2-1	CATSDTSRDRRLAGGYNEQFF	TGTGCCACCAGTGATACATCTCGGGACAGGAGACTAGCGGGAGGTTACAATGAGCAGTTCTTC
NA	TRBD1	TRBV5-1	TRBJ2-1	CASSESGTGVKFF	TGCGCCAGCAGCGAATCCGGGACAGGGGTGAAATTCTTC
many	TRBD2	TRBV6-1	TRBJ2-1	CASTPTSGVYNEQFF	TGTGCCAGCACCCCTACTAGCGGGGTTTACAATGAGCAGTTCTTC
once	NA	TRBV29-1	TRBJ1-1	CSVERQGRSGAEAFF	TGCAGCGTTGAAAGGCAGGGTAGGTCGGGCGCGGAAGCTTTCTTT
many	NA	TRBV19	TRBJ2-6	CASSIEGRRAGANVLTF	TGTGCCAGTAGTATAGAAGGGAGGAGGGCTGGGGCCAACGTCCTGACTTTC
many	NA	TRBV19	TRBJ1-1	CASSPSIREAFF	TGTGCCAGTAGTCCCTCAATTCGGGAGGCTTTCTTT
many	TRBD1	TRBV19	TRBJ2-1	CASSITGVGEQFF	TGTGCCAGTAGCATAACAGGGGTGGGGGAGCAGTTCTTC
many	NA	TRBV7-3	TRBJ2-6	CASSPTFGANVLTF	TGTGCCAGCAGCCCTACGTTTGGGGCCAACGTCCTGACTTTC
many	TRBD1	TRBV6-1	TRBJ2-7	CASSGDRAYEQYF	TGTGCCAGCAGTGGGGACAGGGCCTACGAGCAGTACTTC
NA	NA	TRBV29-1	TRBJ1-5	CSVEVAGPVYSNQPQHF	TGCAGCGTTGAAGTAGCGGGGCCAGTGTATAGCAATCAGCCCCAGCATTTT
NA	TRBD2	TRBV9	TRBJ2-1	CASSVDVLAGDEQFF	TGTGCCAGCAGCGTAGATGTCCTAGCGGGAGATGAGCAGTTCTTC